A single sample is the source of the 17 T cell receptor beta chains below, sequenced in a study of regulatory T cells in long-lasting Graves disease. The time point here: persistent/refractory GD, antithyroid drugs over 5 years with positive TRAb. Researchers made the TCR library from RNA that was extracted from PBMCs. CDR3-region Arm-PCR and iRepertoire HTBI primers produced the TCR beta libraries. TCRdb analysed the multiplex PCR reads with MiXCR anew, one entry per CDR3 protein. The sample has fewer than 450,000 distinct CDR3 sequences; around 21% are singletons. The starting material was peripheral blood mononuclear cells (PBMCs), obtained when the disease was refractory, from a patient treated with antithyroid drugs. The receptor source for this set is a female donor with Graves disease.

This clonotype appeared a few times. The chain links TRBV11-2 to TRBJ2-7, with D perhaps assigned TRBD1 or TRBD2 (5 bases each). With 4 bases removed from V and 3 bases from J, the gap between germline ends came to 16 bases. The CDR3 length is 15 residues. The germline V gene has CDR1 SGHAT and CDR2 FQNNGV. CDR3 in amino acids: CASSSPVGESYEQYF. CDR3 in DNA: TGTGCCAGCAGCTCCCCGGTGGGGGAGAGCTACGAGCAGTACTTC.

V is TRBV20-1 and J is TRBJ2-7; TRBD2 matches at 9 bases. There are 16 residues in the CDR3. Germline-derived CDR1 and CDR2 are DFQATT and SNEGSKA (reference sequence). Trimming took 3 bases from V and 7 from J; bases not matched to a gene: 16. CDR3: CSARHVRAGGPQEQYF. The CDR3 DNA sequence: TGCAGTGCTAGGCACGTTAGGGCGGGAGGGCCTCAGGAGCAGTACTTC.

This clonotype was found a few times. Here the CDR3 reads CAWSIGLAGAETQYF. The CDR3 DNA is TGTGCCTGGAGTATCGGACTAGCGGGAGCCGAGACCCAGTACTTC. The rearrangement links TRBV30 to TRBJ2-5; 13 bases agree with TRBD2. The trim removed 2 bases at V and 5 bases at J, leaving 5 bases unmatched. The CDR3 sequence is 15 residues long. From germline, CDR1 is GTSNPN and CDR2 SVGIG (reference sequence).

This clonotype was observed a single time. This chain joins TRBV7-9 and TRBJ2-7, with 8 bases aligning to TRBD2. CDR3 length: 14 residues. Trimming at V came to 6 bases and at J to 2 bases, leaving 6 bases not matched to a gene. Looked up from germline, CDR1 is SEHNR and CDR2 is FQNEAQ (reference sequence). The CDR3 loop reads CASSETGGTYEQYF. As DNA, the CDR3 is TGTGCCAGCAGTGAGACGGGAGGGACCTACGAGCAGTACTTC.

This rearrangement joins TRBV6-5 to TRBJ2-5; D perhaps matches TRBD1 (5 bases). Germline V gene sequence: CDR1 MNHEY, CDR2 SVGAGI. CDR3 length equals 16 residues. V lost 2 bases, J lost 5 bases, and 18 bases lay in between. CDR3 loop: CASSYLQVGLAETQYF. CDR3 DNA sequence: TGTGCCAGCAGTTACCTCCAAGTGGGGCTCGCGGAGACCCAGTACTTC.

This clonotype was observed a handful of times. Just one base apart from a much larger clone, this may be a read error. The V gene is TRBV9, the J gene TRBJ2-7, with 7 positions matching TRBD2. The CDR3 has 14 residues. After removal of 4 bases from V and 4 bases from J, the junction contained 8 bases not matched to a gene. In germline, CDR1 is SGDLS, CDR2 YYNGEE. CDR3 sequence reads: CASSTGEGFYEQYF. The CDR3 nucleotides are TGTGCCAGCAGCACCGGGGAGGGGTTTTACGAGCAGTACTTC.

This clonotype occurred a few times. V usage is TRBV6-1 and J usage is TRBJ2-5, with 7 bases matching TRBD2. The CDR3 is 16 amino acids. Germline-derived CDR1 and CDR2 are MNHNS and SASEGT. V lost 5 bases, J lost 5 bases, and 14 bases stayed unmatched. In DNA, the CDR3 is TGTGCCAGCAGTCGAGGAACGACCTTCGGGGGGGAGACCCAGTACTTC. Translated: CASSRGTTFGGETQYF.

The V call is TRBV30, the J call TRBJ2-7; 7 bases agree with TRBD2. The V gene end was trimmed by 4 bases and the J gene end by 3 bases; junction bases not matched to a gene: 9. CDR1 and CDR2 from the germline V gene are GTSNPN and SVGIG (reference sequence). The CDR3 has 14 residues. The CDR3, as DNA: TGTGCCTGGATTGAGGGAGGGGTTGGCTACGAGCAGTACTTC. Translating it yields CAWIEGGVGYEQYF.

This clonotype was observed at least ten times. This rearrangement joins TRBV27 to TRBJ2-7, with a weak D call TRBD1 (5 bases). V was trimmed by 4 bases and J by 4 bases, leaving 11 bases between them. This CDR3 spans 13 amino acids. The germline CDR1 and CDR2 sequences are MNHEY and SMNVEV (reference sequence). Here the CDR3 DNA reads TGTGCCAGCAGTTCCTGGCAGGGTTACGAGCAGTACTTC. It translates to CASSSWQGYEQYF.

The table lists this clonotype with many counts. The rearrangement joins TRBV7-9 to TRBJ2-2; 8 bases are shared with TRBD2. Germline V gene lookup returns CDR1 SEHNR and CDR2 FQNEAQ (reference sequence). Trimming took 0 bases from V and 4 from J; bases not matched to a gene: 1. The CDR3 has 15 residues. Here the CDR3 DNA reads TGTGCCAGCAGCTTAGCTCTAGCGGGCACCGGGGAGCTGTTTTTT. Translating it yields CASSLALAGTGELFF.

This clonotype occurred many times. The gene calls are TRBV29-1 and TRBJ2-4, with a weak D call TRBD2 (6 bases). Germline CDR1 reads SQVTM; CDR2 reads ANQGSEA. V dropped 0 bases and J dropped 8 bases, with 11 bases sitting between them. The CDR3 length is 13 residues. The CDR3 nucleotides read TGCAGCGTTGAAGATCCCGGGAGAGACATTCAGTACTTC. It yields the protein CSVEDPGRDIQYF.

The table lists this clonotype with many counts. The CDR3 coding sequence is TGTGCCAGCAGCCAAACAGGGGGCGAAGGTCAGCCCCAGCATTTT. Translating gives CASSQTGGEGQPQHF. The V call is TRBV16, the J call TRBJ1-5; 9 positions match TRBD1. The germline V gene has CDR1 KGHSY and CDR2 FQNENV. This CDR3 comprises 15 residues. Losses at the gene ends were 2 bases for V and 6 bases for J; bases not matched to a gene: 5.

This clonotype was counted at least ten times. The gene calls are TRBV3-1 and TRBJ2-7; 13 bases are a match to TRBD2. The CDR3 is made up of 17 amino acids. In germline, CDR1 is LGHDT, CDR2 YNNKEL (reference sequence). V was clipped by 5 bases and J by 5 bases; unmatched bases: 12. The DNA of the CDR3 is TGTGCCAGCAGCAAAGCAGGACTAGCGGGAGCGCGGAACGAGCAGTACTTC. Translating gives CASSKAGLAGARNEQYF.

This clonotype was seen ten or more times. The CDR3 DNA reads TGTGCCAGCAGGACGGGACATACCTACGAGCAGTACTTC. This encodes CASRTGHTYEQYF. V gene TRBV27 combines with J gene TRBJ2-7, with TRBD1 as a possible D gene (6 bases). V was clipped by 6 bases and J by 2 bases, with 11 bases between them. Germline CDR1 MNHEY, CDR2 SMNVEV (reference sequence). The CDR3 runs 13 residues.

This clonotype was counted a few times. The genes are TRBV20-1 and TRBJ2-7; TRBD2 matches at 12 bases. Losses at the gene ends were 1 base for V and 3 bases for J; bases not matched to a gene: 7. The germline CDR1 and CDR2 sequences are DFQATT and SNEGSKA (reference sequence). There are 16 residues in the CDR3. This chain's CDR3 is CSARVASGRAFYEQYF. The CDR3 DNA reads as TGCAGTGCTAGAGTGGCTAGCGGGAGGGCGTTCTACGAGCAGTACTTC.

This clonotype was seen ten or more times. The V gene is TRBV6-1, the J gene TRBJ1-1, with D possibly TRBD1 on 5 matching bases. The V and J ends lost 7 bases and 5 bases respectively, with 14 bases between them. The CDR3 has 13 residues. Germline loops: CDR1 MNHNS, CDR2 SASEGT. The CDR3 here is CASTRGWGTEAFF. CDR3 bases: TGTGCCAGCACCCGAGGATGGGGGACTGAAGCTTTCTTT.

The chain is built from TRBV4-3 and TRBJ1-1; no definite D call. The germline CDR1 and CDR2 sequences are LGHNA and YSLEER. CDR3 size: 14 residues. Trimming removed 6 bases from V and 5 bases from J, with 16 bases in between. CDR3 in DNA: TGCGCCAGCAGGCAGGTAATAGGTTTTACTGAAGCTTTCTTT. It yields the protein CASRQVIGFTEAFF.